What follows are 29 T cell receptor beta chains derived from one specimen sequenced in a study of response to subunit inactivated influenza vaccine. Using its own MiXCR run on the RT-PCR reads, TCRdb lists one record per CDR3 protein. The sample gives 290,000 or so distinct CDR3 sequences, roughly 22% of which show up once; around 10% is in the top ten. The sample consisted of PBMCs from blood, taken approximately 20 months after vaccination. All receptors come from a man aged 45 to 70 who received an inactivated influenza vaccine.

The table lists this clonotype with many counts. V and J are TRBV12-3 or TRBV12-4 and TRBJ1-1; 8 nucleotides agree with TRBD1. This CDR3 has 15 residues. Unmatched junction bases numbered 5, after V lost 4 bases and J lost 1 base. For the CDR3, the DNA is TGTGCCAGCAGTTGGGCAGGGGGCGGGAACACTGAAGCTTTCTTT. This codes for CASSWAGGGNTEAFF.

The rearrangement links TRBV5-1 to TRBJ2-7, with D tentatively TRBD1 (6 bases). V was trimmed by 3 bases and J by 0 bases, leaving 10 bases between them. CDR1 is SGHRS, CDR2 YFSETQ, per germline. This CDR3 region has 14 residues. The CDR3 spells CASSSGTPSYEQYF. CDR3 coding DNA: TGCGCCAGCAGCTCCGGGACACCCTCCTACGAGCAGTACTTC.

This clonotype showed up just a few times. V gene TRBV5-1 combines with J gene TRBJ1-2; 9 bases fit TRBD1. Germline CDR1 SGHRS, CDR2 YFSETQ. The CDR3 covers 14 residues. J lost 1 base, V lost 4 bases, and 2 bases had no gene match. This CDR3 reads CASSTTGGNYGYTF. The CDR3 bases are TGCGCCAGCAGCACGACAGGGGGTAACTATGGCTACACCTTC.

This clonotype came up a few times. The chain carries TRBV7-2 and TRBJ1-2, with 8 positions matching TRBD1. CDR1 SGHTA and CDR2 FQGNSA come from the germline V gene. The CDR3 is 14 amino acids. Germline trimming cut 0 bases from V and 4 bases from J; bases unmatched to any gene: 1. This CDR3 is CASSLAQGAYGYTF. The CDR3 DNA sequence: TGTGCCAGCAGCTTAGCCCAGGGGGCCTATGGCTACACCTTC.

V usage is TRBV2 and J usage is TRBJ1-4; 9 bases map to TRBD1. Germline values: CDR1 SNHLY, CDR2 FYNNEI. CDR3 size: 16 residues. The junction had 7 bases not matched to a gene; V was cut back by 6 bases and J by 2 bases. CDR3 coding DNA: TGTGCCAGCAGCAAAAACAGGGGGCGGACTAATGAAAAACTGTTTTTT. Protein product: CASSKNRGRTNEKLFF.

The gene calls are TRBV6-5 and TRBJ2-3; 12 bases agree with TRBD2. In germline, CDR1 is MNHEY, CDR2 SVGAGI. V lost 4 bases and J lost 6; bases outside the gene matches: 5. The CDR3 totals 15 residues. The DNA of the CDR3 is TGTGCCAGCAGTTCAACTAGCGGGGGGAGGGATACGCAGTATTTT. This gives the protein CASSSTSGGRDTQYF.

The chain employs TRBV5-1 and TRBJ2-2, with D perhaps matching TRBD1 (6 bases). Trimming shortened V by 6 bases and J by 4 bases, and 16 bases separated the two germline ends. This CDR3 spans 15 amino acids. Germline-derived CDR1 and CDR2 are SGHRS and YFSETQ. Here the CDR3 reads CASKLETGRTGELFF. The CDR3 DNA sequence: TGCGCCAGCAAGTTGGAGACAGGACGCACCGGGGAGCTGTTTTTT.

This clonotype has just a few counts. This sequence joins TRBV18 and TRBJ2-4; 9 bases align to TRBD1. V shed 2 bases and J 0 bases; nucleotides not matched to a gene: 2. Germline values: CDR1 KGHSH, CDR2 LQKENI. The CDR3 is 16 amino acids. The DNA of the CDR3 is TGTGCCAGCTCACCAGGACAGGGGTTAGCCAAAAACATTCAGTACTTC. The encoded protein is CASSPGQGLAKNIQYF. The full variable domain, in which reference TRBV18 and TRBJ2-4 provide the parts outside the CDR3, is NAGVMQNPRHLVRRRGQEARLRCSPMKGHSHVYWYRQLPEEGLKFMVYLQKENIIDESGMPKERFSAEFPKEGPSILRIQQVVRGDSAAYFCASSPGQGLAKNIQYFGAGTRLSVL.

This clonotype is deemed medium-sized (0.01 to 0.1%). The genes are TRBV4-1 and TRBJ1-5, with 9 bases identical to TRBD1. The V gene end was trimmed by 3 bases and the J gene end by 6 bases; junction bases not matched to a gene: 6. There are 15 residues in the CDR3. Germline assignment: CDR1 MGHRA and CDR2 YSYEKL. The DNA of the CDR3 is TGCGCCAGCAGCCAGGCGGGACAGGGAGGTCAGCCCCAGCATTTT. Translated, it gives CASSQAGQGGQPQHF.

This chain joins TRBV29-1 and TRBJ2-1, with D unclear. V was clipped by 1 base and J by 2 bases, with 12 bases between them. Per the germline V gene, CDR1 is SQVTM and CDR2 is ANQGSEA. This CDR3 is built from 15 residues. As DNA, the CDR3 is TGCAGCGTTGAAGTAGGGAATTACGCCTACAATGAGCAGTTCTTC. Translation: CSVEVGNYAYNEQFF.

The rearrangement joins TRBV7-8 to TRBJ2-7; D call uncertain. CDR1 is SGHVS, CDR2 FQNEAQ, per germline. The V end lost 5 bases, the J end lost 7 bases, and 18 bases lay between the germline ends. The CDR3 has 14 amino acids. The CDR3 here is CASSRDRAPREQYF. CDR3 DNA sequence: TGTGCCAGCAGCCGAGACCGGGCCCCTCGGGAGCAGTACTTC.

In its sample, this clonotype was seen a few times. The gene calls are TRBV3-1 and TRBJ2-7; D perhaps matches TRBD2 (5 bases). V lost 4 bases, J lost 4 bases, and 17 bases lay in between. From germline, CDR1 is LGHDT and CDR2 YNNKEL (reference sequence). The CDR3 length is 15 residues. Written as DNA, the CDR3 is TGTGCCAGCAGCCCCTGGGCCCAGGAGGATTACGAGCAGTACTTC. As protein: CASSPWAQEDYEQYF.

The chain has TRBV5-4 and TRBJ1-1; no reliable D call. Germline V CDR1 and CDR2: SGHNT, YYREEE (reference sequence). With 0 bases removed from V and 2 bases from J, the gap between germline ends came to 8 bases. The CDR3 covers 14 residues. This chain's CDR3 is CASSLVGKNTEAFF. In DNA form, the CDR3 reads TGTGCCAGCAGCTTGGTGGGGAAAAACACTGAAGCTTTCTTT.

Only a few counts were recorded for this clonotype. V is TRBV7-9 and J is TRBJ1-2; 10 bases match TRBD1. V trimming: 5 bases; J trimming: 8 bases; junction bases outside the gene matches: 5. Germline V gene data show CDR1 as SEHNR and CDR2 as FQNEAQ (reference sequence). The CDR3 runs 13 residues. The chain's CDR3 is CASSTDRGHGYTF. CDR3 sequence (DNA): TGTGCCAGCAGCACCGACAGGGGGCACGGCTACACCTTC.

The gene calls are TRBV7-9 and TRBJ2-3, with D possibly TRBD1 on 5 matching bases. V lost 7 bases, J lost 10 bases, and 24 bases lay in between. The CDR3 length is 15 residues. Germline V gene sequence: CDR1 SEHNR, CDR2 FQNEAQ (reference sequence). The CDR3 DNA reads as TGTGCCAGCACCACAGTAGGGGCCCCACAAGAGGCGCAGTATTTT. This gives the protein CASTTVGAPQEAQYF.

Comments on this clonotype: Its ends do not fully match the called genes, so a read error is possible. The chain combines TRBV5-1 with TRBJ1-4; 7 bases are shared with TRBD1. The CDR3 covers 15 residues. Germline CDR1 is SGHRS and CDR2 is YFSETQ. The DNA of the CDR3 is TGCGCCAGCAGCGCCCGACAGGGTACTAATGAAGAACTGTTTTTT. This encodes CASSARQGTNEELFF.

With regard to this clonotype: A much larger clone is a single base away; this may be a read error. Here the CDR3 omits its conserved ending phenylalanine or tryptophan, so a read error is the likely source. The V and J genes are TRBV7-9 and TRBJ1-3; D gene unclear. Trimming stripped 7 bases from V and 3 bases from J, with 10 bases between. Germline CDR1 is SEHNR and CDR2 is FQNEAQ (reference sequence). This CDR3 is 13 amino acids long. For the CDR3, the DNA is TGTGCCAGCACCCCGTGGAATGGAAACACCATATATTTA. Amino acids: CASTPWNGNTIYL.

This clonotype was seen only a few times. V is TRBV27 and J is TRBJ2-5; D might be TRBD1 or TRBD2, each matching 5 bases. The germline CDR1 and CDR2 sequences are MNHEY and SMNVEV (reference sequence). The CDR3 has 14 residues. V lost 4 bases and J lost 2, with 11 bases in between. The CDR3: CASSYSGAQETQYF. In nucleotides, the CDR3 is TGTGCCAGCAGTTATTCCGGGGCTCAAGAGACCCAGTACTTC.

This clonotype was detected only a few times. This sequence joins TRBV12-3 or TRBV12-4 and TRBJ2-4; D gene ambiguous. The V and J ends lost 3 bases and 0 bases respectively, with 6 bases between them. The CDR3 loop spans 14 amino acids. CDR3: CASSFSLAKNIQYF. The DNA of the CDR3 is TGTGCCAGCAGTTTTTCTTTAGCCAAAAACATTCAGTACTTC.

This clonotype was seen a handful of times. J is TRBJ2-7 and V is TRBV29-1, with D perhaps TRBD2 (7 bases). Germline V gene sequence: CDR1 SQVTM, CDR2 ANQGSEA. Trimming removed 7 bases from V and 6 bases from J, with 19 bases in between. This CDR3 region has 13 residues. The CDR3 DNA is TGCAGCGCCGACTGGGGGCGCGGGGGCGAGCAGTACTTC. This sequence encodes CSADWGRGGEQYF.

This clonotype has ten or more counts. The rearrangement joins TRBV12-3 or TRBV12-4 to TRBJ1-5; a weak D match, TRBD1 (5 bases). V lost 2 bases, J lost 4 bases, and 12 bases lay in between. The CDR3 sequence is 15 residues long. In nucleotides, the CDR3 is TGTGCCAGCAGTTTAAGTGGGGAGGGGAATCAGCCCCAGCATTTT. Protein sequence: CASSLSGEGNQPQHF.

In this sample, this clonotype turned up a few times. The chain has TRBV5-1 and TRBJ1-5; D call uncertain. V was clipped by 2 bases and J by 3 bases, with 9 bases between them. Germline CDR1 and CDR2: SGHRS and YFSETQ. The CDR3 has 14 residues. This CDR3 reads CASSLGSNNQPQHF. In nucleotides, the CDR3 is TGCGCCAGCAGCTTAGGCAGTAACAATCAGCCCCAGCATTTT. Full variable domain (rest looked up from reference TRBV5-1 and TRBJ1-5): KAGVTQTPRYLIKTRGQQVTLSCSPISGHRSVSWYQQTPGQGLQFLFEYFSETQRNKGNFPGRFSGRQFSNSRSEMNVSTLELGDSALYLCASSLGSNNQPQHFGDGTRLSIL.

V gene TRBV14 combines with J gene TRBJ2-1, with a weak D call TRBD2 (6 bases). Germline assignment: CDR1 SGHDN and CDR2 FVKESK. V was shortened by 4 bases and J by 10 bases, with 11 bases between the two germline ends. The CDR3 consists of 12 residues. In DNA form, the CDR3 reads TGTGCCAGCAGCCGATGGGAGGTGGAGCAGTTCTTC. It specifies CASSRWEVEQFF.

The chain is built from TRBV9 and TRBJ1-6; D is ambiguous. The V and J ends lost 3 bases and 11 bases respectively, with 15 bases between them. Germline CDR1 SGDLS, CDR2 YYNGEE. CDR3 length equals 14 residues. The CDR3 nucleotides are TGTGCCAGCAGCGCAGCAGGCGACGGGGCACCCCTCCACTTT. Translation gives CASSAAGDGAPLHF.

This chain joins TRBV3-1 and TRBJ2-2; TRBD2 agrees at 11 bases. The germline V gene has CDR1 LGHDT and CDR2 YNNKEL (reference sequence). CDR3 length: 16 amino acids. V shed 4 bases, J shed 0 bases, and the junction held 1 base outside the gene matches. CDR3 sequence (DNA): TGTGCCAGCAGCCCGGGACTAGCGGCGAACACCGGGGAGCTGTTTTTT. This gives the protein CASSPGLAANTGELFF.

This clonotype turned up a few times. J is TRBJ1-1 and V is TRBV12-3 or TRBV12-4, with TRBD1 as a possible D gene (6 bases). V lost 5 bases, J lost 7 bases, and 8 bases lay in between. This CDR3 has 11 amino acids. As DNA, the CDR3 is TGTGCCAGCAGTAGACAGGATGAAGCTTTCTTT. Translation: CASSRQDEAFF.

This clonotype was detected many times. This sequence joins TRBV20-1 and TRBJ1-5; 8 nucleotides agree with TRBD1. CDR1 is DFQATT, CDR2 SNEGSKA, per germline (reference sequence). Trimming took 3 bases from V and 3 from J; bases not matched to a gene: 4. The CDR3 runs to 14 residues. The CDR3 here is CSASRGRANQPQHF. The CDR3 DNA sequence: TGCAGTGCTAGCAGGGGGCGAGCCAATCAGCCCCAGCATTTT.

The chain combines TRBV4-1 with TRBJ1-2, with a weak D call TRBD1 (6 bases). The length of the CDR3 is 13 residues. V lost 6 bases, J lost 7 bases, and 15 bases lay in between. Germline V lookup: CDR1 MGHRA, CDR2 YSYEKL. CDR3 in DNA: TGCGCCAGCAGTCGACAGGTGGATGGTGGCTACACCTTC. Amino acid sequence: CASSRQVDGGYTF.

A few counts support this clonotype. The CDR3 nucleotides are TGTGCCAGCAGCTTAGGGATGTATAATTCACCCCTCCACTTT. Residues: CASSLGMYNSPLHF. The genes are TRBV7-8 and TRBJ1-6; D is uncertain. Trimming shortened V by 1 base and J by 4 bases, and 5 bases separated the two germline ends. CDR1 and CDR2 (germline): SGHVS, FQNEAQ. This CDR3 has 14 residues.